What follows are 23 T cell receptor beta chains derived from one specimen sequenced in a study of T cell changes during pregnancy in multiple sclerosis. Repertoires were generated with immunoSEQ multiplex PCR, while TCRdb's copy carries only in-frame clones and drops some. The data contain over 60,000 clones, 85% to 95% of them seen just once; the ten biggest clones take up over 0.8%. Sequenced here: peripheral blood, sampled in the first trimester of pregnancy. The receptors derive from a female donor with multiple sclerosis, enrolled in a pregnancy study.

CDR3 DNA: TGTGCCAGCAGCTTAGGACAGACTTCGGAGCAGTACTTC. Protein: CASSLGQTSEQYF. V is TRBV11-2 and J is TRBJ2-7, with a weak D call TRBD1 (5 bases). Germline lookup yields CDR1 SGHAT and CDR2 FQNNGV. The CDR3 is made up of 13 amino acids. The germline V and J ends were trimmed by 1 base and 7 bases, with 11 bases remaining between them. Based on the CDR3 plus reference TRBV11-2 and TRBJ2-7, the full variable domain is EAGVAQSPRYKIIEKRQSVAFWCNPISGHATLYWYQQILGQGPKLLIQFQNNGVVDDSQLPKDRFSAERLKGVDSTLKIQPAKLEDSAVYLCASSLGQTSEQYFGPGTRLTVT.

V and J are TRBV5-1 and TRBJ2-3; the D is unclear. CDR3 size: 14 residues. V lost 0 bases to trimming and J lost 5 bases, with 10 bases between them. The germline CDR1 and CDR2 sequences are SGHRS and YFSETQ. CDR3 nucleotide sequence: TGCGCCAGCAGCTTGGAGGCCAACAGAGATACGCAGTATTTT. Translated: CASSLEANRDTQYF.

The chain couples TRBV25-1 to TRBJ1-1, with a tentative D call TRBD1 (5 bases). Trimming stripped 4 bases from V and 7 bases from J, with 13 bases between. The CDR3 has 13 residues. Looked up from germline, CDR1 is MGHDK and CDR2 is SYGVNS. The CDR3 region is CASSGRGPLEAFF. As DNA, the CDR3 is TGTGCCAGCAGTGGGAGGGGTCCCCTTGAAGCTTTCTTT.

This chain connects TRBV7-3 to TRBJ2-1, with D possibly matching TRBD1 (6 bases). V was trimmed by 6 bases and J by 7 bases, leaving 16 bases between them. The CDR3 loop spans 14 amino acids. Germline loops: CDR1 SGHTA, CDR2 FQGTGA. DNA for the CDR3: TGTGCCAGCAGGGTAGGGGGAGTGGGAAATGAGCAGTTCTTC. Its translation is CASRVGGVGNEQFF.

The CDR3 coding sequence is TGTGCCAGCAGCCCCAGTTTCCGGGGGGAGGACACAGATACGCAGTATTTT. Residues: CASSPSFRGEDTDTQYF. The V call is TRBV13, the J call TRBJ2-3; 7 nucleotides align to TRBD2. The CDR3 loop spans 17 amino acids. The trim removed 5 bases at V and 2 bases at J, leaving 13 bases unmatched. Germline V gene lookup returns CDR1 PRHDT and CDR2 FYEKMQ (reference sequence).

In this sample, this clone turned up a few times. The chain joins TRBV5-1 to TRBJ2-2; 12 bases are shared with TRBD2. This CDR3 spans 15 amino acids. Trimming cost V 10 bases and J 5 bases; bases outside gene matches: 9. The germline V gene has CDR1 SGHRS and CDR2 YFSETQ. CDR3 DNA: TGCGCCTCTACTGGGACTAGCGGGCCTACCGGGGAGCTGTTTTTT. Protein: CASTGTSGPTGELFF. The complete variable domain, with remaining parts taken from reference TRBV5-1 and TRBJ2-2, reads KAGVTQTPRYLIKTRGQQVTLSCSPISGHRSVSWYQQTPGQGLQFLFEYFSETQRNKGNFPGRFSGRQFSNSRSEMNVSTLELGDSALYLCASTGTSGPTGELFFGEGSRLTVL.

The V gene is TRBV28, the J gene TRBJ1-1; D is perhaps TRBD1 (6 bases). Germline V gene sequence: CDR1 MDHEN, CDR2 SYDVKM. Trimming pared 3 bases from V and 9 bases from J, leaving 11 bases between. This CDR3 is 12 amino acids long. CDR3 sequence (DNA): TGTGCCAGCAGTTTGTCCCAGGGGAAAGCTTTCTTT. This sequence encodes CASSLSQGKAFF.

V and J are TRBV27 and TRBJ1-5, with a possible D match to TRBD1 (6 bases). Deletions cut 2 bases from V and 7 bases from J, with 15 bases between. This CDR3 has 15 amino acids. The germline V gene has CDR1 MNHEY and CDR2 SMNVEV (reference sequence). CDR3 in amino acids: CASSLGARGHQPQHF. The CDR3 coding sequence is TGTGCCAGCAGTTTAGGTGCCAGGGGACACCAGCCCCAGCATTTT.

The sample holds one count of this clone. The V gene is TRBV19, the J gene TRBJ2-7; D gene uncertain. Trimming left V 0 bases short and J 6 bases short, with 12 bases between. The CDR3 length is 14 residues. Germline CDR1 reads LNHDA; CDR2 reads SQIVND (reference sequence). CDR3 nucleotides: TGTGCCAGTAGTATAGATGCGCGCGAGTCCGAGCAGTACTTC. Residues: CASSIDARESEQYF.

This chain links TRBV18 with TRBJ1-2; tentative D call: TRBD1 (6 bases). V was pared by 6 bases and J by 5 bases, with 19 bases between. The CDR3 runs 15 residues. In germline, CDR1 is KGHSH, CDR2 LQKENI. The chain's CDR3 is CASSADSGRSYGYTF. CDR3 DNA: TGTGCCAGCTCCGCGGACAGCGGGAGATCTTATGGCTACACCTTC. Using reference TRBV18 and TRBJ1-2 for the parts outside the CDR3, the full variable domain is NAGVMQNPRHLVRRRGQEARLRCSPMKGHSHVYWYRQLPEEGLKFMVYLQKENIIDESGMPKERFSAEFPKEGPSILRIQQVVRGDSAAYFCASSADSGRSYGYTFGSGTRLTVV.

J is TRBJ2-2 and V is TRBV9, with D tentatively TRBD2 (5 bases). V was pared by 2 bases and J by 0 bases, with 11 bases between. CDR3 size: 16 residues. Germline values: CDR1 SGDLS, CDR2 YYNGEE. The CDR3 DNA reads TGTGCCAGCAGCGTTTACGAGGGAGCGAACACCGGGGAGCTGTTTTTT. It is translated as CASSVYEGANTGELFF.

The V gene is TRBV19, the J gene TRBJ1-2; 9 bases are a match to TRBD1. This CDR3 is 14 amino acids long. V gave up 1 base and J gave up 5 bases; unmatched junction bases: 2. The germline V gene encodes CDR1 LNHDA and CDR2 SQIVND (reference sequence). The CDR3 protein is CASSIVGQGYGYTF. The CDR3 DNA reads as TGTGCCAGTAGTATAGTTGGACAGGGGTATGGCTACACCTTC.

This clone was counted a single time. The chain is built from TRBV19 and TRBJ1-1; TRBD1 might be the D (6 bases). Germline values: CDR1 LNHDA, CDR2 SQIVND (reference sequence). The CDR3 covers 14 residues. The V gene lost 3 bases and the J gene lost 1 base, with 9 bases spanning the gap. DNA for the CDR3: TGTGCCAGTAGTATTACAGGGAAGAACACTGAAGCTTTCTTT. Translated, it gives CASSITGKNTEAFF. Together with reference TRBV19 and TRBJ1-1, the CDR3 gives the full variable domain: DGGITQSPKYLFRKEGQNVTLSCEQNLNHDAMYWYRQDPGQGLRLIYYSQIVNDFQKGDIAEGYSVSREKKESFPLTVTSAQKNPTAFYLCASSITGKNTEAFFGQGTRLTVV.

The V call is TRBV19, the J call TRBJ1-1; D might be TRBD1 (5 bases). CDR1 LNHDA and CDR2 SQIVND come from the germline V gene (reference sequence). The CDR3 extends over 17 amino acids. With 7 bases removed from V and 0 bases from J, the gap between germline ends came to 21 bases. CDR3 loop: CASTTHFQTDLNTEAFF. DNA for the CDR3: TGTGCCAGTACCACGCATTTTCAGACAGACCTGAACACTGAAGCTTTCTTT.

This sequence joins TRBV10-3 and TRBJ2-3, with 7 bases that match TRBD2. CDR1 ENHRY and CDR2 SYGVKD come from the germline V gene. CDR3 length equals 17 residues. After removal of 0 bases from V and 2 bases from J, the junction contained 8 bases not matched to a gene. The CDR3 DNA reads TGTGCCATCAGTGAGTCGAACGGACTAGAATTCACAGATACGCAGTATTTT. Translating gives CAISESNGLEFTDTQYF.

The chain uses TRBV4-3 and TRBJ1-2; 8 bases are a match to TRBD1. Germline V gene sequence: CDR1 LGHNA, CDR2 YSLEER. V trimming: 0 bases; J trimming: 4 bases; junction bases outside the gene matches: 4. The CDR3 loop spans 15 amino acids. The CDR3 DNA reads TGCGCCAGCAGCCAAGATTTGACAGGGGCCTATGGCTACACCTTC. This encodes CASSQDLTGAYGYTF.

The rearrangement links TRBV29-1 to TRBJ2-1; D is unresolved. This CDR3 has 10 residues. Per germline, CDR1 SQVTM and CDR2 ANQGSEA. V was pared by 4 bases and J by 13 bases, with 11 bases between. This chain's CDR3 is CSVAGASQFF. In nucleotides, the CDR3 is TGCAGCGTTGCTGGAGCCTCACAGTTCTTC.

The chain is built from TRBV2 and TRBJ1-6, with 10 bases aligning to TRBD1. V shed 8 bases, J shed 7 bases, and the junction held 8 bases outside the gene matches. Germline-derived CDR1 and CDR2 are SNHLY and FYNNEI. CDR3 length equals 15 residues. Here the CDR3 reads CASHKWGQGNSPLHF. CDR3 nucleotides: TGTGCCAGCCACAAGTGGGGACAGGGGAATTCACCCCTCCACTTT.

The chain has TRBV6-5 and TRBJ2-1; possible D gene TRBD2, 6 bases. The germline CDR1 and CDR2 sequences are MNHEY and SVGAGI. V lost 4 bases, J lost 7 bases, and 20 bases lay in between. CDR3 length: 16 residues. This CDR3 reads CASSSFRGRRGNEQFF. DNA for the CDR3: TGTGCCAGCAGTTCCTTCCGGGGGAGAAGGGGAAATGAGCAGTTCTTC.

V and J are TRBV15 and TRBJ1-5; D call uncertain. The CDR3 loop spans 14 amino acids. Germline values: CDR1 LNHNV, CDR2 YYDKDF (reference sequence). Trimming cost V 5 bases and J 1 base, with 9 bases left between them. The chain's CDR3 is CATSARGSNQPQHF. As DNA, the CDR3 is TGTGCCACCAGCGCCCGAGGGAGCAATCAGCCCCAGCATTTT.

This clone was observed once. The gene calls are TRBV4-3 and TRBJ1-1; D remains unclear. CDR1 LGHNA and CDR2 YSLEER come from the germline V gene. CDR3 size: 13 residues. V was pared by 4 bases and J by 0 bases, with 6 bases between. The CDR3 DNA reads as TGCGCCAGCAGCCTTGTAATGAACACTGAAGCTTTCTTT. It translates to CASSLVMNTEAFF.

The chain uses TRBV5-6 and TRBJ1-2; D is perhaps TRBD1 (6 bases). V dropped 5 bases and J dropped 8 bases, with 16 bases sitting between them. CDR3 length equals 13 residues. CDR1 is SGHDT and CDR2 is YYEEEE in the germline V gene. The DNA of the CDR3 is TGTGCCAGCAGTTCCGACAGGCGCTTCGGCTACACCTTC. Encoded protein: CASSSDRRFGYTF.

The rearrangement uses TRBV28 and TRBJ2-3, with D perhaps matching TRBD1 (5 bases). The length of the CDR3 is 15 residues. V was shortened by 6 bases and J by 4 bases, with 17 bases between the two germline ends. Germline V CDR1 and CDR2: MDHEN, SYDVKM. The CDR3 DNA reads TGTGCCAGCAGCCCGACAGTGATAGGGGCAGATACGCAGTATTTT. This gives the protein CASSPTVIGADTQYF. The variable domain in full, with the rest retrieved from reference TRBV28 and TRBJ2-3, is DVKVTQSSRYLVKRTGEKVFLECVQDMDHENMFWYRQDPGLGLRLIYFSYDVKMKEKGDIPEGYSVSREKKERFSLILESASTNQTSMYLCASSPTVIGADTQYFGPGTRLTVL.